The rows below give T cell receptor beta chains drawn from one sample of a study of T cell responses to AZD1222 COVID-19 vaccine. The repertoire was sequenced with immunoSEQ multiplex PCR; TCRdb's copy has only in-frame clones and lacks some. Of tens of thousands of clones in the sample, 70% to 90% were seen once. The specimen was peripheral blood, collected on day 0 of AZD1222 vaccination. The receptors here all came from an adult in good health. Each CDR3 is given with its conserved first and last residue. A D gene is named only where the DNA matches it firmly. Size is stated for part of the rows, as once, few or many counts, or as a class when the clone is expanded.

clone_size d_call j_call v_call cdr3_nt cdr3_aa
- - TRBJ1-4 TRBV6-1 TGTGCCAGCAGTGACGGGCCCCTGGAAAAACTGTTTTTT CASSDGPLEKLFF
- - TRBJ2-3 TRBV4-2 TGTGCCAGCAGCCAAGATACGGGCACTAGGAAACCAGATACGCAGTATTTT CASSQDTGTRKPDTQYF
- - TRBJ2-3 TRBV12-3/TRBV12-4 TGTGCCAGCAGTCCACATCCGCAGTATTTT CASSPHPQYF
- TRBD1 TRBJ1-2 TRBV3-1/TRBV3-2 TGTGCCAGCAGCCTTGGGACAGGGGGACCCCTAAGGCCTGGCTACACCTTC CASSLGTGGPLRPGYTF
- - TRBJ2-2 TRBV3-1/TRBV3-2 TGTGCCAGCAGCCGCACCCTCGGTGGGGCGAACACCGGGGAGCTGTTTTTT CASSRTLGGANTGELFF
once - TRBJ2-2 TRBV7-3 TGTGCCAGCAGCCCGATGGACAGACGGCTCACCGGGGAGCTGTTTTTT CASSPMDRRLTGELFF
- TRBD1 TRBJ1-2 TRBV5-8 TGTGCCAGCAGCTCCCGGGACAGGGCACCGGGCTACACCTTC CASSSRDRAPGYTF
- TRBD1 TRBJ2-4 TRBV9 TGTGCCAGCAGCGTAGTTTTCCTACGGACAGGGCGTCTGAAAAACATTCAGTACTTC CASSVVFLRTGRLKNIQYF
- - TRBJ1-1 TRBV5-5 TGTGCCAGCAGCTTGGGGTTTAGCACTGAAGCTTTCTTT CASSLGFSTEAFF
few - TRBJ2-2 TRBV5-1 TGCGCCAGCACGACGAGACAAGGGGGGTCATCCGCCCCCGGGGAGCTGTTTTTT CASTTRQGGSSAPGELFF
once TRBD1 TRBJ2-3 TRBV19 TGTGCCAGTAGTTCTCCCGGGACAGGCGGTCATACGCAGTATTTT CASSSPGTGGHTQYF
once TRBD2 TRBJ2-3 TRBV5-4 TGTGCCAGCAGCATCCGACTAGCGGGGACAGATACGCAGTATTTT CASSIRLAGTDTQYF
- - TRBJ1-3 TRBV9 TGTGCCAGCAGCCCGACGGTACAGGGACGCTCTGGAAACACCATATATTTT CASSPTVQGRSGNTIYF
- TRBD1 TRBJ1-1 TRBV5-1 TGCGCCAGCAGCTCGACAGGGGGCTTCACTGAAGCTTTCTTT CASSSTGGFTEAFF
- - TRBJ1-4 TRBV7-9 TGTGCCAGCAGCCGATTGACCGGAACTAATGAAAAACTGTTTTTT CASSRLTGTNEKLFF
- - TRBJ1-1 TRBV19 TGTGCCAGTAGTCGTAGTATTCAACAGGCAATGAACACTGAAGCTTTCTTT CASSRSIQQAMNTEAFF
- - TRBJ2-5 TRBV7-2 TGTGCCAGCAGCTCAGCCCCCCCCAACGGCCAAGAGACCCAGTACTTC CASSSAPPNGQETQYF
- - TRBJ1-2 TRBV19 TGTGCCAGTAGTATAGTGGAGGCAGGGCATGGCTACACCTTC CASSIVEAGHGYTF
- - TRBJ1-4 TRBV10-3 TGTGCCGCACGATCAGGGAGAACTAATGAAAAACTGTTTTTT CAARSGRTNEKLFF
- - TRBJ1-2 TRBV19 TGTGCCAGTACTAGACAGGCGGGTGGCTACACCTTC CASTRQAGGYTF
- TRBD2 TRBJ2-7 TRBV7-9 TGTGCCAGCAGCTTAAGCGGGGGCGGTTCCTACGAGCAGTACTTC CASSLSGGGSYEQYF
- - TRBJ2-7 TRBV18 TGTGCCAGCTCACCAGGCACAGGGACCTACGAGCAGTACTTC CASSPGTGTYEQYF
- - TRBJ2-1 TRBV6-5 TGTGCCAGCAGTTGGGGTGCTACCTTCAATGAGCAGTTCTTC CASSWGATFNEQFF
- - TRBJ1-5 TRBV4-1 TGCGCCAGCAGCCAAGCCAGGTCAGGGGTCGGCCAGCCCCAGCATTTT CASSQARSGVGQPQHF
- - TRBJ1-2 TRBV7-9 TGTGCCAGCAGCTTAGCGTCCTCGGGGGTTGGCTACACCTTC CASSLASSGVGYTF
- - TRBJ1-6 TRBV2 TGTGCCAGCCGCCAGCAGGATAATTCACCCCTCCACTTT CASRQQDNSPLHF
- TRBD1 TRBJ1-2 TRBV19 TGTGCCAGTAGGAAACTCGGGACAGTTGACTATGGCTACACCTTC CASRKLGTVDYGYTF
- - TRBJ1-2 TRBV11-2 TGTGCCAGCAGCCCCCTTATCAAGGGCTCTGAAAGGACTTATGGCTACACCTTC CASSPLIKGSERTYGYTF
- TRBD1 TRBJ1-1 TRBV10-2 TGCGCCAGCAGTGACTCACAGGGGCGGAACACTGAAGCTTTCTTT CASSDSQGRNTEAFF
- - TRBJ1-6 TRBV7-2 TGTGCCAGCAGCTTAATTTCGCTCGGGCGGTCACCCCTCCACTTT CASSLISLGRSPLHF
- - TRBJ1-2 TRBV5-1 TGCGCCAGCAGCTTGGCCCCGCAACCTAACTATGGCTACACCTTC CASSLAPQPNYGYTF
- TRBD2 TRBJ2-7 TRBV18 TGTGCCAGCTCACCACGACTAGCGGGGAGCTCCTACGAGCAGTACTTC CASSPRLAGSSYEQYF
- - TRBJ2-1 TRBV19 TGTGCCAGTAGTATCCCCAGGGGCTACAATGAGCAGTTCTTC CASSIPRGYNEQFF
once - TRBJ1-1 TRBV11-2 TGTGCCAGCAGCCACTACGGGAACACTGAAGCTTTCTTT CASSHYGNTEAFF
- - TRBJ2-2 TRBV6-2/TRBV6-3 TGTGCCAGCAGTTATGTGGACACCGGGGAGCTGTTTTTT CASSYVDTGELFF
- TRBD1 TRBJ1-5 TRBV6-2/TRBV6-3 TGTGCCAGCAGTGCGAGAGGACAGGGAGGCAATCAGCCCCAGCATTTT CASSARGQGGNQPQHF
- TRBD1 TRBJ1-1 TRBV18 TGTGCCAGCTCACAAGGGACAGGAGGGGACACTGAAGCTTTCTTT CASSQGTGGDTEAFF